Below, one T cell receptor beta chain is given with its context. Its specificity is unknown. This entry is derived from a study of T-cell reconstitution after alpha-beta-depleted transplantation in children. The study's findings and limits: Surviving thymic progenitors and recipient T cells were the source of high TCRbeta diversity at day 60 in some patients. Alpha-beta T cells present about two months after transplant were reported to originate from several hundred expanded graft clones. Most T-cell counts and diversity one year after the transplant came from T cells that were newly produced.

The TCRbeta library incorporated unique molecular identifiers. Each CDR3 protein is one row after TCRdb ran MiXCR on the PCR reads. The repertoire includes approximately 120,000 distinct CDR3 sequences, 8% to 10% of them detected once, and nearly 25% sits in the top ten. This CDR3 comprises 13 residues. The J segment lost 4 bases and the V segment lost 6 bases, leaving 5 bases of the junction unmatched. Per the germline V gene, CDR1 is DFQATT and CDR2 is SNEGSKA (reference sequence). The source was PBMCs, mostly from graft donor cells, collected 180 days after TCRalphabeta/CD19-depleted stem cell transplant. This receptor was identified in a girl under three years old who had a stem cell transplant for combined immunodeficiency, so the T cells may come from the graft donor. The chain has TRBV20-1 and TRBJ2-5, with 10 bases that match TRBD2. The CDR3 nucleotides are TGCAGTGCCCGACTAGCGGGTCGAGAGACCCAGTACTTC. Amino acid sequence: CSARLAGRETQYF.